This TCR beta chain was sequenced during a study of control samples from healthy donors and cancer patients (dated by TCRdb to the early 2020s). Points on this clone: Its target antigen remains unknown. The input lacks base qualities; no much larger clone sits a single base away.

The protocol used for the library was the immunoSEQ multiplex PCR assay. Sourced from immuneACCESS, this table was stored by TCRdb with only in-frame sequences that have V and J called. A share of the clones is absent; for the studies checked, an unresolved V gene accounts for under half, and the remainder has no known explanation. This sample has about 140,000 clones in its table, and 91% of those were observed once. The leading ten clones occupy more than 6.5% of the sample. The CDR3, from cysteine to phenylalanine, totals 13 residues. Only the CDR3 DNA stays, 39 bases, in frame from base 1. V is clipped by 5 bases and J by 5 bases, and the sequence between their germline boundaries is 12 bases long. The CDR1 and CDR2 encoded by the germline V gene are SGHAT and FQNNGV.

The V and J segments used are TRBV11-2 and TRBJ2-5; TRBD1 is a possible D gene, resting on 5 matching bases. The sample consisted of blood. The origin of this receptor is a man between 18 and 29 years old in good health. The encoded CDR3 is CASSKGLGETQYF. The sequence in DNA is TGTGCCAGCAGCAAGGGGCTGGGGGAGACCCAGTACTTC.